The clone carrying this TCR beta chain was found a few times. Its target is unknown. A TCRbeta library incorporating unique molecular identifiers was prepared. TCRdb redid the calling of the PCR reads with MiXCR, one entry per CDR3 protein. The sample carries 700,000 to 950,000 distinct CDR3 sequences, approximately 15% recorded once. This entry belongs to a study of T-cell reconstitution after alpha-beta-depleted transplantation in children. Overall study findings and caveats: TCRbeta diversity was high at day 60 in some patients (a result of surviving recipient T cells and thymic progenitors).

The sequence was collected from a male patient aged 10 to 17 who had a stem cell transplant for acute lymphoblastic leukemia, so the T cells may come from the graft donor. The sample here was PBMCs, mostly from graft donor cells, taken 360 days after TCRalphabeta/CD19-depleted stem cell transplant.

This chain's CDR3 is CASSFDAPSRYSNQPQHF. The CDR3 coding sequence is TGTGCCAGCAGTTTCGATGCCCCCTCTCGTTATAGCAATCAGCCCCAGCATTTT. The chain uses TRBV28 and TRBJ1-5; no clear D. This CDR3 spans 18 amino acids. V lost 3 bases and J 0 bases, leaving 18 bases between the germline ends. The germline V gene encodes CDR1 MDHEN and CDR2 SYDVKM.